These 29 T cell receptor beta chains came from one sample sequenced in a study of cytomegalovirus exposure and HLA in healthy donors. PCR used 60 Vbeta primers and 13 Jbeta primers. The protocol was immunoSEQ multiplex PCR, while the TCRdb copy is restricted to in-frame clones and leaves out a portion. The sample records about 78,000 clones, around 70% being singletons. The sequenced sample consisted of PBMCs. Receptor source: a woman aged 40-49 years in good health and CMV-seropositive.

V and J are TRBV25-1 and TRBJ2-3; tentatively, D is TRBD2 (5 bases). Looked up from germline, CDR1 is MGHDK and CDR2 is SYGVNS. The CDR3 contains 16 residues. V was pared by 11 bases and J by 2 bases, with 23 bases between. In DNA, the CDR3 is TGTGCCGCGGAGGTTGGCGCACAATTACACACAGATACGCAGTATTTT. Encoded protein: CAAEVGAQLHTDTQYF.

The table lists this clone with a count of one. The rearrangement uses TRBV5-1 and TRBJ2-2; D possibly corresponds to TRBD2 (5 bases). The CDR3 runs to 15 residues. Germline CDR1 is SGHRS and CDR2 is YFSETQ. Between the trimmed V and J ends, which lost 2 bases and 6 bases, there was a span of 14 bases. The CDR3 bases are TGCGCCAGCAGCTTTGAGGGCGAGTGGGCCGGGGAGCTGTTTTTT. This gives the protein CASSFEGEWAGELFF. The full variable domain, rest sourced from reference TRBV5-1 and TRBJ2-2, is KAGVTQTPRYLIKTRGQQVTLSCSPISGHRSVSWYQQTPGQGLQFLFEYFSETQRNKGNFPGRFSGRQFSNSRSEMNVSTLELGDSALYLCASSFEGEWAGELFFGEGSRLTVL.

V usage is TRBV9 and J usage is TRBJ2-3, with a weak D call TRBD1 (6 bases). Germline V CDR1 and CDR2: SGDLS, YYNGEE. Trimming left V 3 bases short and J 1 base short, with 12 bases between. The CDR3 is 15 residues long. The CDR3 sequence is CASSALPGGTDTQYF. The DNA for the CDR3 is TGTGCCAGCAGCGCACTACCAGGGGGCACAGATACGCAGTATTTT. Using reference TRBV9 and TRBJ2-3 for the parts outside the CDR3, the full variable domain is DSGVTQTPKHLITATGQRVTLRCSPRSGDLSVYWYQQSLDQGLQFLIQYYNGEERAKGNILERFSAQQFPDLHSELNLSSLELGDSALYFCASSALPGGTDTQYFGPGTRLTVL.

The chain recombines TRBV30 with TRBJ2-3; tentative D call: TRBD2 (6 bases). The germline CDR1 and CDR2 sequences are GTSNPN and SVGIG (reference sequence). This CDR3 spans 13 amino acids. Trimming left V 4 bases short and J 5 bases short, with 13 bases between. The CDR3 reads CAWNRREKDTQYF. In nucleotides, the CDR3 is TGTGCCTGGAATAGGCGGGAAAAAGATACGCAGTATTTT.

V and J are TRBV28 and TRBJ2-1; TRBD1 aligns across 7 bases. V lost 4 bases to trimming and J lost 5 bases; unmatched junction nucleotides: 11. CDR3 size: 16 residues. The germline gives CDR1 MDHEN, CDR2 SYDVKM. The CDR3 region has the DNA TGTGCCAGCAGTTCACGATACAGGGGAACCAACAATGAGCAGTTCTTC. It encodes CASSSRYRGTNNEQFF.

The chain uses TRBV11-3 and TRBJ2-1; 7 positions match TRBD1. The junction had 5 bases not matched to a gene; V was cut back by 3 bases and J by 9 bases. Germline-derived CDR1 and CDR2 are SGHNT and YENEEA. CDR3 length: 13 amino acids. CDR3 sequence reads: CASSFEGASEQFF. DNA of the CDR3: TGTGCCAGCAGCTTCGAGGGGGCAAGTGAGCAGTTCTTC.

V is TRBV5-1 and J is TRBJ2-3, with TRBD1 matching over 12 bases. The germline CDR1 and CDR2 sequences are SGHRS and YFSETQ. The CDR3 has 16 amino acids. Trimming removed 4 bases from V and 1 base from J; junction bases left unmatched: 4. The DNA for the CDR3 is TGCGCCAGCAGCGGGGGGACAGGGGGCGGCACAGATACGCAGTATTTT. This encodes CASSGGTGGGTDTQYF.

The J gene is TRBJ2-5, the V gene TRBV11-2, with 13 nucleotides matching TRBD2. The CDR3 length is 16 residues. The ends lost 1 base at V and 3 bases at J; junction bases unmatched: 2. CDR1 and CDR2 (germline): SGHAT, FQNNGV. DNA of the CDR3: TGTGCCAGCAGCTTAGTGACTAGCGGGGGGAAAGAGACCCAGTACTTC. It encodes CASSLVTSGGKETQYF.

The gene calls are TRBV19 and TRBJ2-1; D is perhaps TRBD1 (5 bases). The CDR3 contains 13 residues. CDR1 is LNHDA and CDR2 is SQIVND in the germline V gene (reference sequence). Trimming left V 5 bases short and J 6 bases short, with 11 bases between. CDR3 protein: CASSGAHGNEQFF. The CDR3 bases are TGTGCCAGTAGTGGGGCCCACGGCAATGAGCAGTTCTTC.

The sample holds a few counts of this clone. V gene TRBV19 combines with J gene TRBJ1-3; TRBD1 agrees at 7 bases. Germline-derived CDR1 and CDR2 are LNHDA and SQIVND (reference sequence). This CDR3 region has 18 residues. V lost 3 bases, J lost 4 bases, and 15 bases stayed unmatched. DNA for the CDR3: TGTGCCAGTAGTATCGGACAGGTCGGAGTGCGGGCCGGAAACACCATATATTTT. Translated: CASSIGQVGVRAGNTIYF.

This chain joins TRBV6-5 and TRBJ2-7, with 10 positions matching TRBD1. Germline assignment: CDR1 MNHEY and CDR2 SVGAGI. Losses at the gene ends were 2 bases for V and 3 bases for J; bases not matched to a gene: 4. The CDR3 sequence is 15 residues long. The DNA for the CDR3 is TGTGCCAGCAGTTACCCAGGGACAGGGGTCTACGAGCAGTACTTC. Translating gives CASSYPGTGVYEQYF.

The V and J genes are TRBV7-2 and TRBJ2-7; D ambiguous. Per the germline V gene, CDR1 is SGHTA and CDR2 is FQGNSA. V lost 2 bases to trimming and J lost 3 bases, with 11 bases between them. The CDR3 is made up of 14 amino acids. CDR3 in DNA: TGTGCCAGCAGCTTACGGTCGGAGCTCTACGAGCAGTACTTC. It codes for CASSLRSELYEQYF.

The gene calls are TRBV6-1 and TRBJ1-1, with no clear D. V shed 6 bases and J shed 0 bases, with 8 bases lying between them. CDR1 is MNHNS, CDR2 SASEGT, per germline. This CDR3 region has 13 residues. The chain's CDR3 is CASRQLMNTEAFF. CDR3 coding DNA: TGTGCCAGCAGGCAACTGATGAACACTGAAGCTTTCTTT.

This clone has more than one count but fewer than ten. V and J are TRBV6-5 and TRBJ2-2; D gene ambiguous. Trimming left V 1 base short and J 6 bases short, with 3 bases between. The CDR3 contains 12 residues. Germline loops: CDR1 MNHEY, CDR2 SVGAGI. The CDR3 loop is CASSYFAGELFF. The CDR3, as DNA: TGTGCCAGCAGTTACTTCGCCGGGGAGCTGTTTTTT.

This clone was picked up a small number of times. The genes are TRBV13 and TRBJ1-5; D unclear. The V end lost 2 bases, the J end lost 0 bases, and 5 bases lay between the germline ends. The CDR3 is 14 residues long. Germline CDR1 PRHDT, CDR2 FYEKMQ (reference sequence). CDR3 sequence: CASSLRDSNQPQHF. The CDR3 DNA follows: TGTGCCAGCAGCTTACGGGATAGCAATCAGCCCCAGCATTTT.

This CDR3 reads CASSRAGVGTDTQYF. Here the CDR3 DNA reads TGTGCCAGCAGCCGAGCGGGAGTAGGAACAGATACGCAGTATTTT. V and J are TRBV7-2 and TRBJ2-3; 8 bases fit TRBD2. V lost 5 bases and J lost 3; bases outside the gene matches: 7. The germline CDR1 and CDR2 sequences are SGHTA and FQGNSA. The CDR3 has 15 amino acids.

The CDR3 nucleotides are TGTGCCAGCAGCTTACAGGTCTCCTCCTACGAGCAGTACTTC. Protein product: CASSLQVSSYEQYF. V and J are TRBV7-9 and TRBJ2-7; D remains unclear. V gave up 2 bases and J gave up 0 bases, with 8 bases separating them. The length of the CDR3 is 14 residues. CDR1 and CDR2 from the germline V gene are SEHNR and FQNEAQ (reference sequence).

The chain couples TRBV5-4 to TRBJ2-3, with 7 bases fitting TRBD2. CDR3 size: 13 residues. The junction had 6 bases not matched to a gene; V was cut back by 6 bases and J by 5 bases. CDR1 and CDR2 (germline): SGHNT, YYREEE (reference sequence). CDR3 nucleotides: TGTGCCAGCAATCGCGCGGGAGAAGATACGCAGTATTTT. It encodes CASNRAGEDTQYF.

This chain connects TRBV30 to TRBJ1-6, with D unresolved. Germline V CDR1 and CDR2: GTSNPN, SVGIG (reference sequence). Trimming left V 0 bases short and J 1 base short, with 7 bases between. There are 15 residues in the CDR3. For the CDR3, the DNA is TGTGCCTGGAGTGTTCTAAGTTCCTATAATTCACCCCTCCACTTT. It encodes CAWSVLSSYNSPLHF.

The chain has TRBV5-4 and TRBJ2-5, with D tentatively TRBD1 (6 bases). This CDR3 is 15 amino acids long. Trimming took 3 bases from V and 2 from J, leaving 14 bases between them. Germline V gene data show CDR1 as SGHNT and CDR2 as YYREEE (reference sequence). CDR3 nucleotides: TGTGCCAGCAGCTCCCGGACAGAATTTCAAGAGACCCAGTACTTC. Translated, it gives CASSSRTEFQETQYF.

The chain links TRBV30 to TRBJ1-1, with D possibly being TRBD1 (5 bases). Germline CDR1 GTSNPN, CDR2 SVGIG (reference sequence). Deletions cut 8 bases from V and 5 bases from J, with 18 bases between. The CDR3 is 13 residues long. CDR3 sequence reads: CALGSREGTEAFF. Written as DNA, the CDR3 is TGTGCCCTGGGGAGCAGGGAGGGGACTGAAGCTTTCTTT.

The chain has TRBV27 and TRBJ2-5, with 9 bases aligning to TRBD2. V dropped 2 bases and J dropped 4; count of bases not matched to a gene: 17. The CDR3 is 19 amino acids. CDR1 is MNHEY, CDR2 SMNVEV, per germline (reference sequence). The CDR3 loop is CASSLTPYWRGGVVETQYF. The CDR3 DNA is TGTGCCAGCAGTTTAACCCCATACTGGCGGGGGGGCGTAGTAGAGACCCAGTACTTC.

The V gene is TRBV18, the J gene TRBJ2-1, with 7 bases identical to TRBD1. The J segment lost 5 bases and the V segment lost 3 bases, leaving 1 base of the junction unmatched. Germline V lookup: CDR1 KGHSH, CDR2 LQKENI. This CDR3 is 13 amino acids long. The CDR3 spells CASSPGQNNEQFF. The CDR3, as DNA: TGTGCCAGCTCACCGGGACAGAACAATGAGCAGTTCTTC. The whole variable domain, filled in from reference TRBV18 and TRBJ2-1, reads NAGVMQNPRHLVRRRGQEARLRCSPMKGHSHVYWYRQLPEEGLKFMVYLQKENIIDESGMPKERFSAEFPKEGPSILRIQQVVRGDSAAYFCASSPGQNNEQFFGPGTRLTVL.

This rearrangement joins TRBV7-9 to TRBJ2-3; D is possibly TRBD2 (6 bases). Germline assignment: CDR1 SEHNR and CDR2 FQNEAQ (reference sequence). Trimming cost V 5 bases and J 2 bases, with 17 bases left between them. CDR3 length equals 16 residues. CDR3 in DNA: TGTGCCAGCAGCCCTTGGGGGACTTCTTCCACAGATACGCAGTATTTT. This codes for CASSPWGTSSTDTQYF.

This clone has only a few counts. The chain has TRBV4-2 and TRBJ1-2, with D uncertain. Germline-derived CDR1 and CDR2 are LGHNA and YNFKEQ. V lost 0 bases and J 9 bases, leaving 17 bases between the germline ends. CDR3 size: 15 residues. CDR3 in DNA: TGTGCCAGCAGCCAAGATAACCAGGCAGGTCAGCGCTACACCTTC. It is translated as CASSQDNQAGQRYTF.

This chain connects TRBV6-6 to TRBJ1-2; tentatively, D is TRBD1 (5 bases). V lost 7 bases and J lost 1, with 13 bases in between. The CDR3 is 14 residues long. Germline V gene data show CDR1 as MNHNY and CDR2 as SVGAGI (reference sequence). Here the CDR3 reads CASTYKGFNYGYTF. The CDR3 nucleotides are TGTGCCAGCACCTATAAGGGGTTTAACTATGGCTACACCTTC.

DNA for the CDR3: TGTGCCAGCAGCTCTAGGGGAAACAGCGACTTCTCTGGAAACACCATATATTTT. Its translation: CASSSRGNSDFSGNTIYF. The chain carries TRBV13 and TRBJ1-3, with D tentatively TRBD1 (5 bases). Germline V gene data show CDR1 as PRHDT and CDR2 as FYEKMQ (reference sequence). The CDR3 is made up of 18 amino acids. Trimming left V 4 bases short and J 0 bases short, with 19 bases between.

This clone was found a few times. The rearrangement joins TRBV7-6 to TRBJ1-4; D remains unclear. The CDR3 extends over 14 amino acids. Germline lookup yields CDR1 SGHVS and CDR2 FNYEAQ. V shed 4 bases and J shed 8 bases, with 14 bases lying between them. CDR3 DNA sequence: TGTGCCAGCAGCTCACCGGGGAGCGGGGAAAAACTGTTTTTT. It codes for CASSSPGSGEKLFF.

The rearrangement joins TRBV6-1 to TRBJ2-7, with TRBD1 matching 7 bases. The CDR3 totals 15 residues. The V gene end was trimmed by 5 bases and the J gene end by 2 bases; junction bases not matched to a gene: 9. The germline V gene has CDR1 MNHNS and CDR2 SASEGT. As DNA, the CDR3 is TGTGCCAGCAGTTTAATCGGGACAGAAACCTACGAGCAGTACTTC. Amino acids: CASSLIGTETYEQYF.